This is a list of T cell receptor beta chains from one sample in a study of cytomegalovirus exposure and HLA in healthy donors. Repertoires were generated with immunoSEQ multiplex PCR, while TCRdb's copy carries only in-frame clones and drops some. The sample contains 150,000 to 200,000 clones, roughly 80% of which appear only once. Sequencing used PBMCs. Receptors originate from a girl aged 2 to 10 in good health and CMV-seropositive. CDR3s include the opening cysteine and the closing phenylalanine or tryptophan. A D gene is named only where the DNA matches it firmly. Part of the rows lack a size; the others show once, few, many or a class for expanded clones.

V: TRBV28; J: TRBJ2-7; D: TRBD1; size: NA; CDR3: CASRGTGATYEQYF; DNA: TGTGCCAGCAGGGGGACAGGGGCGACCTACGAGCAGTACTTC
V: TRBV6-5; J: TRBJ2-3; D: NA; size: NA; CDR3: CASGRGRTDTQYF; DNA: TGTGCCAGCGGTAGGGGTAGGACAGATACGCAGTATTTT
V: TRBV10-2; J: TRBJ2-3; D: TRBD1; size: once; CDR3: CASSDPGQGDTDTQYF; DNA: TGCGCCAGCAGTGACCCCGGACAGGGGGACACAGATACGCAGTATTTT
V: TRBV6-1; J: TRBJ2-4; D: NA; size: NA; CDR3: CASSEERRLAKNIQYF; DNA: TGTGCCAGCAGTGAAGAGCGCAGACTAGCCAAAAACATTCAGTACTTC
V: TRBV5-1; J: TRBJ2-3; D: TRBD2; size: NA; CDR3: CASSLVPGGTDTQYF; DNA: TGCGCCAGCAGCTTGGTCCCGGGAGGGACAGATACGCAGTATTTT
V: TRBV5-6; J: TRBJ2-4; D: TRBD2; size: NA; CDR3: CASSLVGLAVNIQYF; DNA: TGTGCCAGCAGCTTGGTGGGACTAGCGGTTAACATTCAGTACTTC
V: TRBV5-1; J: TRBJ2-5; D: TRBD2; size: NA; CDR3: CASSLARASGRQETQYF; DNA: TGCGCCAGCAGCTTGGCCCGGGCTAGCGGGAGGCAAGAGACCCAGTACTTC
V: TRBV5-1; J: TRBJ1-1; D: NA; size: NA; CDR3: CASSSGDDMNTEAFF; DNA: TGCGCCAGCAGCTCCGGAGATGATATGAACACTGAAGCTTTCTTT
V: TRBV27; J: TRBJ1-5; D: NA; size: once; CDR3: CASSLIGGGQPQHF; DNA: TGTGCCAGCAGTTTGATCGGGGGGGGCCAGCCCCAGCATTTT
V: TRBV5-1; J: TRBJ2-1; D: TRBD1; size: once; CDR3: CASRGQGTFGEQFF; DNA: TGCGCCAGCAGGGGACAGGGTACATTCGGTGAGCAGTTCTTC
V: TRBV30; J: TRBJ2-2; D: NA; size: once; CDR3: CAWSVRVPGELFF; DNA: TGTGCCTGGAGTGTACGGGTCCCCGGGGAGCTGTTTTTT
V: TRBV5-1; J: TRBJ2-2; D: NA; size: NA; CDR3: CASSFPQGQIAGELFF; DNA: TGCGCCAGCAGCTTCCCTCAGGGTCAAATAGCCGGGGAGCTGTTTTTT
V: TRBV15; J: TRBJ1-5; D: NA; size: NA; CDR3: CATSRLPEGTQPQHF; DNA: TGTGCCACCAGCCGCCTCCCGGAGGGGACCCAGCCCCAGCATTTT
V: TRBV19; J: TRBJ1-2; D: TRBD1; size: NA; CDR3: CASSIAGGYGYTF; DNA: TGTGCCAGTAGTATAGCAGGGGGCTATGGCTACACCTTC
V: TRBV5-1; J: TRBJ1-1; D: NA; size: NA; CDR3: CASSLEQDTEAFF; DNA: TGCGCCAGCAGCTTGGAGCAGGACACTGAAGCTTTCTTT
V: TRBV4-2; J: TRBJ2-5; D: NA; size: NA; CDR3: CASSQDPGGPKTQYF; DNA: TGTGCCAGCAGCCAAGATCCCGGAGGGCCGAAGACCCAGTACTTC
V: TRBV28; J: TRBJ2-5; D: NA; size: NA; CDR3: CASRVPPGGRGKETQYF; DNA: TGTGCCAGCAGAGTACCACCGGGGGGCAGGGGAAAAGAGACCCAGTACTTC
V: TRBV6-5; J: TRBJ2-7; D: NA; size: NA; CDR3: CASRNYGSPYEQYF; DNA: TGTGCCAGCAGAAACTATGGGAGTCCCTACGAGCAGTACTTC
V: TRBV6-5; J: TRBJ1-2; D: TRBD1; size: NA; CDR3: CASSYRDRGYGYTF; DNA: TGTGCCAGCAGTTACCGTGACAGGGGGTATGGCTACACCTTC
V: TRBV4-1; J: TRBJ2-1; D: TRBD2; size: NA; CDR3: CASSQLAGRSGNEQFF; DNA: TGCGCCAGCAGCCAACTAGCGGGAAGGTCGGGTAATGAGCAGTTCTTC
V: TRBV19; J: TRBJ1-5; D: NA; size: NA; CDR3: CASKVYDSSNQPQHF; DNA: TGTGCCAGTAAAGTATACGACTCGAGCAATCAGCCCCAGCATTTT
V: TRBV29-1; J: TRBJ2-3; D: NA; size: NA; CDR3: CSVPGIGTDTQYF; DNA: TGCAGCGTTCCAGGGATAGGGACAGATACGCAGTATTTT
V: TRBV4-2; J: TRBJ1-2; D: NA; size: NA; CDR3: CASSQAGQGDGYTF; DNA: TGTGCCAGCAGCCAAGCCGGACAAGGGGATGGCTACACCTTC
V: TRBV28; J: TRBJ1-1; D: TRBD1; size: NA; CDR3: CASHRGPNTEAFF; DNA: TGTGCCAGCCACAGGGGGCCGAACACTGAAGCTTTCTTT
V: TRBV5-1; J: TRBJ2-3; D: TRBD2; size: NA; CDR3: CASSLNLAGVSDTQYF; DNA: TGCGCCAGCAGCTTGAATCTAGCGGGAGTTTCAGATACGCAGTATTTT
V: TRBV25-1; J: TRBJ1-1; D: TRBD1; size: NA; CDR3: CASSEQGANWNTEAFF; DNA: TGTGCCAGCAGTGAGCAGGGGGCGAATTGGAACACTGAAGCTTTCTTT
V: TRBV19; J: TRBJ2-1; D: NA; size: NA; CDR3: CASSIGDRDKQFF; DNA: TGTGCCAGTAGTATAGGGGACCGGGACAAGCAGTTCTTC
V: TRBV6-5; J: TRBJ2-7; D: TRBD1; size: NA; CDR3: CASSRDRAAYEQYF; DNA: TGTGCCAGCAGCCGTGACAGGGCCGCCTACGAGCAGTACTTC
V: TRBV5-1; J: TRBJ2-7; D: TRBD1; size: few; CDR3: CASSSTGTGAYEQYF; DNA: TGCGCCAGCAGCTCAACCGGGACAGGGGCTTACGAGCAGTACTTC
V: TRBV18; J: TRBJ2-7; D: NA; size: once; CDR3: CASSPGRGGSYEQYF; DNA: TGTGCCAGCTCACCCGGGCGGGGAGGCTCCTACGAGCAGTACTTC
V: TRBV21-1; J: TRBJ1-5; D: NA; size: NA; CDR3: CASSKAHGSNQPQHF; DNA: TGTGCCAGCAGCAAAGCGCACGGTAGCAATCAGCCCCAGCATTTT
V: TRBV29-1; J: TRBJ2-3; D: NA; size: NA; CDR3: CSVGGEASSDTQYF; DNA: TGCAGCGTTGGAGGTGAGGCGAGTTCAGATACGCAGTATTTT
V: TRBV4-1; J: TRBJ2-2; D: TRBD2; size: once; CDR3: CASSQVELAGVSYTGELFF; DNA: TGCGCCAGCAGCCAAGTGGAACTAGCGGGAGTATCGTACACCGGGGAGCTGTTTTTT
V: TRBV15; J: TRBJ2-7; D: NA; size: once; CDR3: CATSRGRETLLYEQYF; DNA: TGTGCCACCAGCAGAGGGAGGGAGACTCTCCTCTACGAGCAGTACTTC
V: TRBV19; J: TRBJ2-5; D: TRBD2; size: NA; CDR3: CASSIQSGGRETQYF; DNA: TGTGCCAGTAGTATCCAATCGGGGGGTCGAGAGACCCAGTACTTC
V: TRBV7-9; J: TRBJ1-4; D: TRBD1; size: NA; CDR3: CASSPTGWDEKLFF; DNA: TGTGCCAGCAGCCCGACAGGGTGGGATGAAAAACTGTTTTTT
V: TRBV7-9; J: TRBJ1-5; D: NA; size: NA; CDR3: CASSAGSQPQHF; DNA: TGTGCCAGCAGCGCCGGGTCCCAGCCCCAGCATTTT
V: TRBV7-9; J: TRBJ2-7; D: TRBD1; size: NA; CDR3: CASSSRQGSYEQYF; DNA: TGTGCCAGCAGCTCACGACAGGGGTCGTACGAGCAGTACTTC
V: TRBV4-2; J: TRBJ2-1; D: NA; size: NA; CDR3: CASSQNGDIPYNEQFF; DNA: TGTGCCAGCAGCCAGAACGGGGACATTCCCTACAATGAGCAGTTCTTC
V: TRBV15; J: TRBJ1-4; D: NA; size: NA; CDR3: CATSRDRADEKLFF; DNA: TGTGCCACCAGCAGAGACAGGGCGGACGAAAAACTGTTTTTT
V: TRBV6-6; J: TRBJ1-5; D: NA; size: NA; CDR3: CASSSSGGAKNQPQHF; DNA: TGTGCCAGCAGCTCTAGCGGAGGGGCAAAAAATCAGCCCCAGCATTTT
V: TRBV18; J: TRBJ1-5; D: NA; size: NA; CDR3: CASSPPEAGSGYQPQHF; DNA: TGTGCCAGCTCACCTCCGGAGGCGGGGTCGGGATATCAGCCCCAGCATTTT
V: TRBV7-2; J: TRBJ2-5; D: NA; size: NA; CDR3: CASSFGSQETQYF; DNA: TGTGCCAGCAGCTTTGGCAGCCAAGAGACCCAGTACTTC
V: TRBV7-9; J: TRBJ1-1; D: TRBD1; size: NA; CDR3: CASSLERGQDTEAFF; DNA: TGTGCCAGCAGCTTAGAGAGGGGGCAGGACACTGAAGCTTTCTTT
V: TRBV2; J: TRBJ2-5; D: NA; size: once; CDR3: CASSSQETQYF; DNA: TGTGCCAGCAGTTCTCAAGAGACCCAGTACTTC
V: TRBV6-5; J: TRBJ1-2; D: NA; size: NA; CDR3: CASSYPSGQGGYGYTF; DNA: TGTGCCAGCAGTTACCCCTCCGGGCAGGGAGGGTATGGCTACACCTTC
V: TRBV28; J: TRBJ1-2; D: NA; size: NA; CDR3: CASRPEGDYGYTF; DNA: TGTGCCAGCAGGCCGGAAGGGGACTATGGCTACACCTTC
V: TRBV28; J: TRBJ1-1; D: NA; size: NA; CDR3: CASSYLRGNTEAFF; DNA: TGTGCCAGCAGTTACCTCAGGGGGAACACTGAAGCTTTCTTT